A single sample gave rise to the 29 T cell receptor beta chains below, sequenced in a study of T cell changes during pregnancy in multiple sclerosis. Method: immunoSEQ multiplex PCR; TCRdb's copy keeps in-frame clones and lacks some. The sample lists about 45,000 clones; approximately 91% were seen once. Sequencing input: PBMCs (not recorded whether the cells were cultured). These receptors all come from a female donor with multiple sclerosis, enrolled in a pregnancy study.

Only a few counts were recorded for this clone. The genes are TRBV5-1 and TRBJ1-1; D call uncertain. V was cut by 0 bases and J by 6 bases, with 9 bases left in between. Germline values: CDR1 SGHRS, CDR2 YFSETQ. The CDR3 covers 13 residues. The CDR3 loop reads CASSLVPAAEAFF. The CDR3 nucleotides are TGCGCCAGCAGCTTGGTGCCCGCGGCTGAAGCTTTCTTT.

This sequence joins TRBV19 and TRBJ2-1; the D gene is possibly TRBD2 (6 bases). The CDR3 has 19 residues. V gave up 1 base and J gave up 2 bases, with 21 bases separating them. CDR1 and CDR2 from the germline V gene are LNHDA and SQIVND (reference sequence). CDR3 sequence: CASSIALGGNTKAYNEQFF. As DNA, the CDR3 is TGTGCCAGTAGTATAGCCCTAGGCGGGAATACTAAAGCCTACAATGAGCAGTTCTTC.

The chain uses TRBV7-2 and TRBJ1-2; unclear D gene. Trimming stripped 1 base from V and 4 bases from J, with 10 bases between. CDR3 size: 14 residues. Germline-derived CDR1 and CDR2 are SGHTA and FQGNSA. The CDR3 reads CASSLVWTLYGYTF. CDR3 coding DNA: TGTGCCAGCAGCTTAGTCTGGACGCTCTATGGCTACACCTTC.

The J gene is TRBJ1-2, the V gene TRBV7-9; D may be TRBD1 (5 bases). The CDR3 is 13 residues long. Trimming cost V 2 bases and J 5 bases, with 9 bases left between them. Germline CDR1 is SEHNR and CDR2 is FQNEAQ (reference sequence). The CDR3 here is CASSLRGEYGYTF. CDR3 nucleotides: TGTGCCAGCAGCTTAAGGGGCGAGTATGGCTACACCTTC.

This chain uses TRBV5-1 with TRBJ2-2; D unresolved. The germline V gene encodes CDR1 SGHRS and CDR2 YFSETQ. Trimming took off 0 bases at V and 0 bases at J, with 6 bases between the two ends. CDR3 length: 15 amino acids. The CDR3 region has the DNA TGCGCCAGCAGCTTGGGAGCCTCGAACACCGGGGAGCTGTTTTTT. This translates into CASSLGASNTGELFF. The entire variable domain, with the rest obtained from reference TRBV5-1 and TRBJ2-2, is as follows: KAGVTQTPRYLIKTRGQQVTLSCSPISGHRSVSWYQQTPGQGLQFLFEYFSETQRNKGNFPGRFSGRQFSNSRSEMNVSTLELGDSALYLCASSLGASNTGELFFGEGSRLTVL.

This CDR3 reads CASSRVAGTATEAFF. The CDR3, as DNA: TGTGCCAGCAGCCGTGTAGCAGGGACGGCCACTGAAGCTTTCTTT. The chain couples TRBV7-2 to TRBJ1-1; the D gene is possibly TRBD1 (5 bases). Trimming shortened V by 5 bases and J by 4 bases, and 17 bases separated the two germline ends. The CDR3 length is 15 residues. Germline assignment: CDR1 SGHTA and CDR2 FQGNSA.

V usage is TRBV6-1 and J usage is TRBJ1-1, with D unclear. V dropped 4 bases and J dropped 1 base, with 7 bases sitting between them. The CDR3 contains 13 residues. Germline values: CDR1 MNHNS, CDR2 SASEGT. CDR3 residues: CASSVQWNTEAFF. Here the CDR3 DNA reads TGTGCCAGCAGTGTACAATGGAACACTGAAGCTTTCTTT.

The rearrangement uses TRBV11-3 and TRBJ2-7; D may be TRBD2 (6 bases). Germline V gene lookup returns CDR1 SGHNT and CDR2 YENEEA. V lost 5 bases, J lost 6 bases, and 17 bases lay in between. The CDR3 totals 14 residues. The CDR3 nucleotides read TGTGCCAGCAGCCCTGGGTCCGGGAGCGGCGAGCAGTACTTC. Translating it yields CASSPGSGSGEQYF.

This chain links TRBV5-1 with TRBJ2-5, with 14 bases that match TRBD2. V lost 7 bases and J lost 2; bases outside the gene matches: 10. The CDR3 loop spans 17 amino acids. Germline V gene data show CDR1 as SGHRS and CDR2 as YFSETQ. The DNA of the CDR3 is TGCGCCAGCCACGGACTAGCGGGAGGAGGGGGTCAAGAGACCCAGTACTTC. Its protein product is CASHGLAGGGGQETQYF.

In DNA, the CDR3 is TGCGCCAGCAGGGCCTACGGGGAGCTGTTTTTT. Amino acids: CASRAYGELFF. V is TRBV10-1 and J is TRBJ2-2; D remains unclear. The CDR3 runs 11 residues. V dropped 6 bases and J dropped 7 bases, with 6 bases sitting between them. CDR1 and CDR2 (germline): WNHNN, SYGVQD (reference sequence).

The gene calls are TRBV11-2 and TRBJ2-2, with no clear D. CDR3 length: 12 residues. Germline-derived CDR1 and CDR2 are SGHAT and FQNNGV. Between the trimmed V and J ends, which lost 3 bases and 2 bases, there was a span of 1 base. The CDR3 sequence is CASSFNTGELFF. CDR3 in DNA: TGTGCCAGCAGCTTTAACACCGGGGAGCTGTTTTTT.

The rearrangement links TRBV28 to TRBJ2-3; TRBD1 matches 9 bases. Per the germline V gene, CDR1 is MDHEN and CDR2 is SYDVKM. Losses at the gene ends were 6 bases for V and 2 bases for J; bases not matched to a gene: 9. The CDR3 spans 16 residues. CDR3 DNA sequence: TGTGCCAGCAGCCTAACACAGGGGGCCCCCACAGATACGCAGTATTTT. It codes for CASSLTQGAPTDTQYF.

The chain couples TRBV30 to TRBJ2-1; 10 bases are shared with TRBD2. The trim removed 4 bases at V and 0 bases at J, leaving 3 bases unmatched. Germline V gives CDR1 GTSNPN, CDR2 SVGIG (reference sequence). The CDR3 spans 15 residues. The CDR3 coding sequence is TGTGCCTGGATCCCTAGCGGGAGCTCCTACAATGAGCAGTTCTTC. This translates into CAWIPSGSSYNEQFF.

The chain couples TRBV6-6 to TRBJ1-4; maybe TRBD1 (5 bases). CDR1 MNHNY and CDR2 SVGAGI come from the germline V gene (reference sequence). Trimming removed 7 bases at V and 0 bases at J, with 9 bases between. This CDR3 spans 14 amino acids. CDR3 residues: CASKKTATNEKLFF. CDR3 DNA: TGTGCCAGCAAAAAGACAGCAACTAATGAAAAACTGTTTTTT.

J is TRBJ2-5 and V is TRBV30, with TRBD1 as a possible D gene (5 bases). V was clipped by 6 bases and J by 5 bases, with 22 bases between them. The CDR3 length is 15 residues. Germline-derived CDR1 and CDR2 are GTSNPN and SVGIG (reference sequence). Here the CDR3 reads CACTSGAAAEETQYF. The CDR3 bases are TGTGCCTGCACCTCTGGGGCGGCTGCTGAGGAGACCCAGTACTTC.

In nucleotides, the CDR3 is TGTGCCAGCAGCTTAGGGACGACAGTGGTGAACACTGAAGCTTTCTTT. Protein sequence: CASSLGTTVVNTEAFF. The gene calls are TRBV11-2 and TRBJ1-1; D perhaps matches TRBD1 (5 bases). V lost 1 base and J 0 bases, leaving 12 bases between the germline ends. CDR3 length: 16 amino acids. The germline CDR1 and CDR2 sequences are SGHAT and FQNNGV.

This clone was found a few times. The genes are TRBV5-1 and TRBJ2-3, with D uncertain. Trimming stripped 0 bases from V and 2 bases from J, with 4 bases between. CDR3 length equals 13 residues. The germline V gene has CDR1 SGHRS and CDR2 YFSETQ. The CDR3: CASSLEFTDTQYF. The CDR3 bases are TGCGCCAGCAGCTTGGAGTTCACAGATACGCAGTATTTT.

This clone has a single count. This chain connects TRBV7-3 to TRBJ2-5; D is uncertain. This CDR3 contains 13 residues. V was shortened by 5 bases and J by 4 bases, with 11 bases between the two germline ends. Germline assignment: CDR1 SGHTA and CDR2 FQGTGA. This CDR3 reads CASSLSLGETQYF. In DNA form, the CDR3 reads TGTGCCAGCAGCCTAAGCCTAGGAGAGACCCAGTACTTC. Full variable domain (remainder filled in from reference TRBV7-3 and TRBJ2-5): GAGVSQTPSNKVTEKGKYVELRCDPISGHTALYWYRQSLGQGPEFLIYFQGTGAADDSGLPNDRFFAVRPEGSVSTLKIQRTERGDSAVYLCASSLSLGETQYFGPGTRLLVL.

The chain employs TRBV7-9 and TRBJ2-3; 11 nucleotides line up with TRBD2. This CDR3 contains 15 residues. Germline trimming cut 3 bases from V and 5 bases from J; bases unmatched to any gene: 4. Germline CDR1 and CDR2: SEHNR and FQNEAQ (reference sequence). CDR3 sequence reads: CASSFTSGRVDTQYF. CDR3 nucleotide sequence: TGTGCCAGCAGCTTCACTAGCGGGAGAGTAGATACGCAGTATTTT.

This chain's CDR3 is CASSQNVAADTQYF. Written as DNA, the CDR3 is TGTGCCAGCAGCCAAAACGTAGCGGCAGATACGCAGTATTTT. This sequence joins TRBV7-3 and TRBJ2-3; D might be TRBD2 (6 bases). The CDR3 is made up of 14 amino acids. With 5 bases removed from V and 4 bases from J, the gap between germline ends came to 13 bases. The germline V gene encodes CDR1 SGHTA and CDR2 FQGTGA.

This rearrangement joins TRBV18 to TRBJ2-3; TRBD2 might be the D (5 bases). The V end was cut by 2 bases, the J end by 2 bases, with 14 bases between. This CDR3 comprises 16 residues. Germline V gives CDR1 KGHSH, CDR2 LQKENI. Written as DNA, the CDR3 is TGTGCCAGCTCACCAAGGCGAGCGGTAATCACAGATACGCAGTATTTT. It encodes CASSPRRAVITDTQYF.

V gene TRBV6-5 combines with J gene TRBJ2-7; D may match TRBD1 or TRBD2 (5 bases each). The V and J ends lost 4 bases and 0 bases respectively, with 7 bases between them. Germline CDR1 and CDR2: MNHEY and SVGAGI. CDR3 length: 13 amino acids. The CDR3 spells CASSFGTSYEQYF. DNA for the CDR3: TGTGCCAGCAGTTTCGGGACCTCCTACGAGCAGTACTTC.

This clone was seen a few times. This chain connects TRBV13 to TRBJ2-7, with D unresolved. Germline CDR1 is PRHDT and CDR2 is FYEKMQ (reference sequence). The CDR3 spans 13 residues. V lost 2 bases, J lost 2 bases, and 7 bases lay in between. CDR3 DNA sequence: TGTGCCAGCAGCTTACAGGCAACCTACGAGCAGTACTTC. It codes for CASSLQATYEQYF.

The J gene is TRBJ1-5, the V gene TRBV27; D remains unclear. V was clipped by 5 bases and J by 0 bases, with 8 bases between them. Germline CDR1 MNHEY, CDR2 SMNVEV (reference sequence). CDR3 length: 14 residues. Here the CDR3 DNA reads TGTGCCAGCAGTCCTAACAGTAGCAATCAGCCCCAGCATTTT. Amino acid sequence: CASSPNSSNQPQHF.

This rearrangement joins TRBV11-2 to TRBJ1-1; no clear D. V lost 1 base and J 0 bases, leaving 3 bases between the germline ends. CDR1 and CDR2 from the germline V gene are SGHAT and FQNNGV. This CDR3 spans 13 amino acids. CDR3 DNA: TGTGCCAGCAGCTTAGTTGTGAACACTGAAGCTTTCTTT. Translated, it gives CASSLVVNTEAFF.

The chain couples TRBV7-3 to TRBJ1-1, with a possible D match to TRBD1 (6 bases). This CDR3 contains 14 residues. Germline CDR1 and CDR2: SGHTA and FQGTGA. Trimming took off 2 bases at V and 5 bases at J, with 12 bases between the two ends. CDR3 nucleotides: TGTGCCAGCAGCTTAGTCGGGGGGCTTACTGAAGCTTTCTTT. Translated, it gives CASSLVGGLTEAFF.

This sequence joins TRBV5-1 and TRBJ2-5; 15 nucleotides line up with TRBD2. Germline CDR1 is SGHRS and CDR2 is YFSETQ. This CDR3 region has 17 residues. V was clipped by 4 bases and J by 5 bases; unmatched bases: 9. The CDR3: CASSQFGTSGRRETQYF. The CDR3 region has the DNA TGCGCCAGCAGCCAATTCGGGACTAGCGGGAGGCGGGAGACCCAGTACTTC.

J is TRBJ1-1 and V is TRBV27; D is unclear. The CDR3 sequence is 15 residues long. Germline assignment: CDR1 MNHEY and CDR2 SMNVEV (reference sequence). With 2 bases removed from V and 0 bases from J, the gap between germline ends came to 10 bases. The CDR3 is CASSLERFMNTEAFF. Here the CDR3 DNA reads TGTGCCAGCAGTTTAGAGCGGTTTATGAACACTGAAGCTTTCTTT.

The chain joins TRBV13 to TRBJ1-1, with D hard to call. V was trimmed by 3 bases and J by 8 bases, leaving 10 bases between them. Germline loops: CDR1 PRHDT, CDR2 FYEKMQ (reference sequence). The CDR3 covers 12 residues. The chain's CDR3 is CASSFSRAEAFF. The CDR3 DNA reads TGTGCCAGCAGCTTTTCCCGGGCCGAAGCTTTCTTT.